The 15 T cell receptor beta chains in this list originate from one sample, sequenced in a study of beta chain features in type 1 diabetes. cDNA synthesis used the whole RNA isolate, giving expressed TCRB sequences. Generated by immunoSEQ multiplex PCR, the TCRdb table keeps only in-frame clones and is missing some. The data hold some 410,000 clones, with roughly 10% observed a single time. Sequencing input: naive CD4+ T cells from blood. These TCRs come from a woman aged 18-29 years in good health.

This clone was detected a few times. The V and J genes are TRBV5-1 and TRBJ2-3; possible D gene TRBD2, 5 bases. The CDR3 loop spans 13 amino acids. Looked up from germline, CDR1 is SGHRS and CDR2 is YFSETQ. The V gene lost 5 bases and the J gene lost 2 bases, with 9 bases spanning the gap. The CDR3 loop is CASRSGDTDTQYF. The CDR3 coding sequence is TGCGCCAGCAGATCCGGGGACACAGATACGCAGTATTTT.

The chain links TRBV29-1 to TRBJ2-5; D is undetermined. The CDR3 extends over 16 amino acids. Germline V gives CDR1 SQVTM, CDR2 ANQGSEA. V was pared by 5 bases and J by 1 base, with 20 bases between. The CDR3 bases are TGCAGCGTTACTTGGTGGAAGGACGGACCCCAAGAGACCCAGTACTTC. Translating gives CSVTWWKDGPQETQYF.

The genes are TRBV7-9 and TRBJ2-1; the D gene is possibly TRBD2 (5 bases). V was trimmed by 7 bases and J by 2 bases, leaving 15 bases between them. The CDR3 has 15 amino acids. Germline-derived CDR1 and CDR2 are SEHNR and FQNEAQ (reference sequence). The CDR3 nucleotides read TGTGCCAGCACCCAAGGTGACGGGGCCTACAATGAGCAGTTCTTC. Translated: CASTQGDGAYNEQFF.

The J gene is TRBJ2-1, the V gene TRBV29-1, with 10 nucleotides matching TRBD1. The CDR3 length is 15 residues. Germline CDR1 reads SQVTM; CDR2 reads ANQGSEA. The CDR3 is CSTQDRGGSYNEQFF. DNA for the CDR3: TGCAGTACACAGGACAGGGGGGGTTCCTACAATGAGCAGTTCTTC.

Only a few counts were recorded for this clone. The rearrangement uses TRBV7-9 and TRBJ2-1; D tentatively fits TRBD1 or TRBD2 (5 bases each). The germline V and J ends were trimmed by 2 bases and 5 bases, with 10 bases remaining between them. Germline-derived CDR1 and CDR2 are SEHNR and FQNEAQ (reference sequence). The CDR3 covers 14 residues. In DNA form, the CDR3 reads TGTGCCAGCAGCTTAAACCGGGACGACAATGAGCAGTTCTTC. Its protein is CASSLNRDDNEQFF.

In nucleotides, the CDR3 is TGTGCCAGCAGCTTCGAGGGAAGTGGCTACACCTTC. It is translated as CASSFEGSGYTF. This chain links TRBV11-2 with TRBJ1-2; D remains ambiguous. V lost 3 bases and J 7 bases, leaving 9 bases between the germline ends. The length of the CDR3 is 12 residues. The germline V gene has CDR1 SGHAT and CDR2 FQNNGV. The variable domain in full, with the rest retrieved from reference TRBV11-2 and TRBJ1-2, is EAGVAQSPRYKIIEKRQSVAFWCNPISGHATLYWYQQILGQGPKLLIQFQNNGVVDDSQLPKDRFSAERLKGVDSTLKIQPAKLEDSAVYLCASSFEGSGYTFGSGTRLTVV.

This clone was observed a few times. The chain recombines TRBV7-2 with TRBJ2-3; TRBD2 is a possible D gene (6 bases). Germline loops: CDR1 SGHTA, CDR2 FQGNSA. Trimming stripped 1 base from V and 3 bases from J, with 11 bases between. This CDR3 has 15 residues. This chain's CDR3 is CASSLGGLRTDTQYF. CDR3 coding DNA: TGTGCCAGCAGCTTAGGAGGACTAAGGACAGATACGCAGTATTTT.

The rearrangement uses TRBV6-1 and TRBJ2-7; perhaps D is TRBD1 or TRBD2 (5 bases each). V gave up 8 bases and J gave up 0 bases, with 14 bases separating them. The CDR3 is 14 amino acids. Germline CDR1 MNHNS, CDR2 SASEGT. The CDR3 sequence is CASRGRPPSYEQYV. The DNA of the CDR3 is TGTGCCAGCCGGGGCAGACCGCCCTCCTACGAGCAGTACGTC.

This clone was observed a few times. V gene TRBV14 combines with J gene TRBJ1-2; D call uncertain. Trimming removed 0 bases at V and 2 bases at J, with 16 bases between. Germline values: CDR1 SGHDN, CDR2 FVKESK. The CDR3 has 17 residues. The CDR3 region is CASSQDRFWARNYGYTF. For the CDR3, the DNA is TGTGCCAGCAGCCAAGATCGATTTTGGGCCAGAAACTATGGCTACACCTTC.

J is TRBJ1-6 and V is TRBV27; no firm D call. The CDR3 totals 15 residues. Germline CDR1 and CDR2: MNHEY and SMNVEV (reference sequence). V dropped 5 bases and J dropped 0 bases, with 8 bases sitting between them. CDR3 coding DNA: TGTGCCAGCAGTGGGCCGAGCTCCTATAATTCACCCCTCCACTTT. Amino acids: CASSGPSSYNSPLHF.

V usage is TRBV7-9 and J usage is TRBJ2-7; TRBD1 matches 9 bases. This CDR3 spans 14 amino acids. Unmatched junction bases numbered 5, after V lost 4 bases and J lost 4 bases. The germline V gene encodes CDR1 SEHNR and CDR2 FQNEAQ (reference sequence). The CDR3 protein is CASSSRDREYEQYF. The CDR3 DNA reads TGTGCCAGCAGCTCGAGGGACAGGGAGTACGAGCAGTACTTC.

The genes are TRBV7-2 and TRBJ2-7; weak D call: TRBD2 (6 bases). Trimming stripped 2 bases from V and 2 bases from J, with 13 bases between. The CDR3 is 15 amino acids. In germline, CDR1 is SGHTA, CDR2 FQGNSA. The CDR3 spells CASSLTGSSAYEQYF. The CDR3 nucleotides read TGTGCCAGCAGCTTAACCGGGAGTAGTGCCTACGAGCAGTACTTC. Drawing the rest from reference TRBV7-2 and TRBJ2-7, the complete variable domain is GAGVSQSPSNKVTEKGKDVELRCDPISGHTALYWYRQSLGQGLEFLIYFQGNSAPDKSGLPSDRFSAERTGGSVSTLTIQRTQQEDSAVYLCASSLTGSSAYEQYFGPGTRLTVT.

CDR3 bases: TGTGCCAGCAGATCCCCGCCCTCACCCCTCCACTTT. As protein: CASRSPPSPLHF. The rearrangement joins TRBV2 to TRBJ1-6; D gene uncertain. Germline CDR1 SNHLY, CDR2 FYNNEI. The CDR3 has 12 amino acids. Trimming removed 6 bases from V and 10 bases from J, with 10 bases in between.

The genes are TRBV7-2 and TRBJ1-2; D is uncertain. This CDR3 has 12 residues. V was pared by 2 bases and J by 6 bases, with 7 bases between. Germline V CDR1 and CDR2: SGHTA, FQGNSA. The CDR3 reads CASSLTRDGYTF. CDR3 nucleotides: TGTGCCAGCAGCTTAACTCGGGATGGCTACACCTTC.

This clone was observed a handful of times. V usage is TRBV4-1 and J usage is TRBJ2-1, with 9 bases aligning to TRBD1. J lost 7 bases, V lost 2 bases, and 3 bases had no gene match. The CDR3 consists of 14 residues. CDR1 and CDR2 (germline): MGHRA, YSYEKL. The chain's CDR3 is CASSQKGTGNEQFF. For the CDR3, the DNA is TGCGCCAGCAGCCAAAAAGGGACAGGGAATGAGCAGTTCTTC.